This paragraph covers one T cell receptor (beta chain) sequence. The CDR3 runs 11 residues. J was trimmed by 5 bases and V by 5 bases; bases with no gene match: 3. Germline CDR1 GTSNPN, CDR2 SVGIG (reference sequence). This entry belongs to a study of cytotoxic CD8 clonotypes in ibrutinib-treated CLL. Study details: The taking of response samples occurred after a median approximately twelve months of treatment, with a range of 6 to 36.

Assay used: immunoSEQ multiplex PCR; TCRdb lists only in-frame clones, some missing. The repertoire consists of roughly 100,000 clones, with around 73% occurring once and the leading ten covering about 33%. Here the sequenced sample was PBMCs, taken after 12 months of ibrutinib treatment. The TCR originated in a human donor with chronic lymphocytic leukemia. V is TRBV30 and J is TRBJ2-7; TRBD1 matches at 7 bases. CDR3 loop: CAWDDRDEQYF. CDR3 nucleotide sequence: TGTGCCTGGGATGACAGGGACGAGCAGTACTTC. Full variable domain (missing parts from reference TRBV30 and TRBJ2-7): SQTIHQWPATLVQPVGSPLSLECTVEGTSNPNLYWYRQAAGRGLQLLFYSVGIGQISSEVPQNLSASRPQDRQFILSSKKLLLSDSGFYLCAWDDRDEQYFGPGTRLTVT.